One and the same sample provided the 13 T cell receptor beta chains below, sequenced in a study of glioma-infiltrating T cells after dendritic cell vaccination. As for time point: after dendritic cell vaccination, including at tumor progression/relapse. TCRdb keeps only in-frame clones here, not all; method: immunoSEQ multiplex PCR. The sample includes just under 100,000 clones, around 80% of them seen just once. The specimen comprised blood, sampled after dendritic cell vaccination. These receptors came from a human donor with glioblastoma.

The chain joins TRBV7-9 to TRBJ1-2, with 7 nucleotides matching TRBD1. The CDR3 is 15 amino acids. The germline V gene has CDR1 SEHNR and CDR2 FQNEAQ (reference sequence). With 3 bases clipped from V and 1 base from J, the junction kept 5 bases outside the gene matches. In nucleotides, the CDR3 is TGTGCCAGCAGCTTTATAGGGGGCTATAACTATGGCTACACCTTC. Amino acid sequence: CASSFIGGYNYGYTF.

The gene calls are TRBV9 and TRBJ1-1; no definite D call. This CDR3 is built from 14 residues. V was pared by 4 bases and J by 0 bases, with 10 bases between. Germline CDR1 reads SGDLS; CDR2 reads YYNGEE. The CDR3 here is CASSPTGMNTEAFF. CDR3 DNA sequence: TGTGCCAGCAGCCCCACGGGAATGAACACTGAAGCTTTCTTT.

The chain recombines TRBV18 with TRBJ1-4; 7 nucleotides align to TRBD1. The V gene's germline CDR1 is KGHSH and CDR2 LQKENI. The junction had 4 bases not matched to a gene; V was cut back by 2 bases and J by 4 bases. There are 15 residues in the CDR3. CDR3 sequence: CASSPRTGGNEKLFF. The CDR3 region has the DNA TGTGCCAGCTCACCAAGGACAGGCGGTAATGAAAAACTGTTTTTT.

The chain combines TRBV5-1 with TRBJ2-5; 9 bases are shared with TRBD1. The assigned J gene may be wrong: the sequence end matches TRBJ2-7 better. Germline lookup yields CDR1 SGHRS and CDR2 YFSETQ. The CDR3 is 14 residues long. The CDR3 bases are TGCGCCAGCAGCTTCACAGGGGGCAGTTACGAGCAGTACTTC. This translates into CASSFTGGSYEQYF.

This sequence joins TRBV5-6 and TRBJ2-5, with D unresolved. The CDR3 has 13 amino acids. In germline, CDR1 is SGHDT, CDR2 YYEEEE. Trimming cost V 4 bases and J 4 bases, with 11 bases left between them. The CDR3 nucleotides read TGTGCCAGCAGCCCATACTCGGGAGAGACCCAGTACTTC. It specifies CASSPYSGETQYF. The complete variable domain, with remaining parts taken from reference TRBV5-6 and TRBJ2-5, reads DAGVTQSPTHLIKTRGQQVTLRCSPKSGHDTVSWYQQALGQGPQFIFQYYEEEERQRGNFPDRFSGHQFPNYSSELNVNALLLGDSALYLCASSPYSGETQYFGPGTRLLVL.

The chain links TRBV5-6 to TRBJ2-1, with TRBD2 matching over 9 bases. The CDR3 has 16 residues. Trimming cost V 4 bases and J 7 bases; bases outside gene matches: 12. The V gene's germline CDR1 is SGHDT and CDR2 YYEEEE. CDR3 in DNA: TGTGCCAGCAGCCCGACGAGTAGCGGGAGCTGGAATGAGCAGTTCTTC. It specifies CASSPTSSGSWNEQFF.

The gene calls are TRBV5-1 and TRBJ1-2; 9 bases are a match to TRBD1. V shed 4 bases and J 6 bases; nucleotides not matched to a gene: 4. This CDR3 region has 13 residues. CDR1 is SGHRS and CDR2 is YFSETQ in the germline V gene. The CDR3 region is CASSITGGDGYTF. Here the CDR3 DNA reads TGCGCCAGCAGCATAACAGGGGGCGATGGCTACACCTTC.

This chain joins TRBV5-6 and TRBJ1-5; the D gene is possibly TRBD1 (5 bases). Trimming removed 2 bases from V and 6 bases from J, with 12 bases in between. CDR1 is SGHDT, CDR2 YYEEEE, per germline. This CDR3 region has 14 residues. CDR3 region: CASSFSGSGQPQHF. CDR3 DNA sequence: TGTGCCAGCAGCTTCTCAGGGTCGGGTCAGCCCCAGCATTTT.

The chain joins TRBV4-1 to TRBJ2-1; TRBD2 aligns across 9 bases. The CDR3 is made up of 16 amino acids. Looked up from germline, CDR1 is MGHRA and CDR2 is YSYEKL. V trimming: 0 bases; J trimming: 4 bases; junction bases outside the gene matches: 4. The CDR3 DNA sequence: TGCGCCAGCAGCCAAGATCGGCTAGCGGGATACAATGAGCAGTTCTTC. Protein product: CASSQDRLAGYNEQFF.

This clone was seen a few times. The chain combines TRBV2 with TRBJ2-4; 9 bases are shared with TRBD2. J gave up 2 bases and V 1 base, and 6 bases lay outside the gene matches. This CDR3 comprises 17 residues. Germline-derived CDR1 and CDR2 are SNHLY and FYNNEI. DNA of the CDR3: TGTGCCAGCAGTGAAGGATGGCGGGGGGGCTCCAAAAACATTCAGTACTTC. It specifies CASSEGWRGGSKNIQYF.

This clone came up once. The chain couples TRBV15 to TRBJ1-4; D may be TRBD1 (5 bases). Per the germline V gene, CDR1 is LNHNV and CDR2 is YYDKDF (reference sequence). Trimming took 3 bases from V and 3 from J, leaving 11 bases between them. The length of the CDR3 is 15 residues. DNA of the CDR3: TGTGCCACCAGCAGCTTTAGGGGTCCTAATGAAAAACTGTTTTTT. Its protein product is CATSSFRGPNEKLFF.

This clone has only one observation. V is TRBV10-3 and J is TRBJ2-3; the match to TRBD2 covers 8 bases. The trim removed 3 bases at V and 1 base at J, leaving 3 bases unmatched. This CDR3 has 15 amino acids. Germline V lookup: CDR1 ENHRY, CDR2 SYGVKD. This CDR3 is CAISDLRGGTDTQYF. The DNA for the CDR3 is TGTGCCATCAGTGATCTGCGGGGGGGCACAGATACGCAGTATTTT.

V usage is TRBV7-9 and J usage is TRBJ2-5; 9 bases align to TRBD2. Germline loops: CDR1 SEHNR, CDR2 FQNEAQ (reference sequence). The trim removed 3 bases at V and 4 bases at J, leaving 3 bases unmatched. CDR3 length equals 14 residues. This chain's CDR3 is CASSLGLAPETQYF. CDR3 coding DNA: TGTGCCAGCAGCTTGGGACTAGCCCCAGAGACCCAGTACTTC. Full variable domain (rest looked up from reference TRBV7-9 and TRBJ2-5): DTGVSQNPRHKITKRGQNVTFRCDPISEHNRLYWYRQTLGQGPEFLTYFQNEAQLEKSRLLSDRFSAERPKGSFSTLEIQRTEQGDSAMYLCASSLGLAPETQYFGPGTRLLVL.